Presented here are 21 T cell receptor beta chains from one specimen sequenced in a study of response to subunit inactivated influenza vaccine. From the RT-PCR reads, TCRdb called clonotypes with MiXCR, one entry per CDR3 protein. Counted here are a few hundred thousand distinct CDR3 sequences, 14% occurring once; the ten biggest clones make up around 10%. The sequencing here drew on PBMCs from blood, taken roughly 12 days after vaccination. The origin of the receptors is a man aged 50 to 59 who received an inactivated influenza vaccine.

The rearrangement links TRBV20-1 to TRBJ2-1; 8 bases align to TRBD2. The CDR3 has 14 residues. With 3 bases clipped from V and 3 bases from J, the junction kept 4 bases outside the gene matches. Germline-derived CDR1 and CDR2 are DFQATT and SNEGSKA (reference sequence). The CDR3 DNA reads TGCAGTGCTAGGCCGACTAGCGTCTACAATGAGCAGTTCTTC. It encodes CSARPTSVYNEQFF.

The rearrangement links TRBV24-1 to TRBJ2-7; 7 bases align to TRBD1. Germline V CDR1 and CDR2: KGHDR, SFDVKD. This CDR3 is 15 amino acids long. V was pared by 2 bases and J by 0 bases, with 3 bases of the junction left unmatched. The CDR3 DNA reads TGTGCCACCAGTGATTCCGGGACAGACTCCTACGAGCAGTACTTC. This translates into CATSDSGTDSYEQYF.

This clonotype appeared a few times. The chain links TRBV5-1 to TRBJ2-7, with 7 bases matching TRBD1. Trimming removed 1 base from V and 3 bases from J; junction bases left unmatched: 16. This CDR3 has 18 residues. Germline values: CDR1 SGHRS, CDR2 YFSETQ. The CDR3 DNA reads TGCGCCAGCAGCTTGTTGTTTGGAACAGGGGAATACTACTACGAGCAGTACTTC. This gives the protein CASSLLFGTGEYYYEQYF.

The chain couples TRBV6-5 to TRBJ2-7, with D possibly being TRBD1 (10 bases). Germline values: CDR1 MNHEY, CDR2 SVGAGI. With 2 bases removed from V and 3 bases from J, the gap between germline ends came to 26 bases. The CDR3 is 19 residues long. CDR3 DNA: TGTGCCAGCAGTTACCCCGGACAGGGGGAGACTAGCGGATACTACGAGCAGTACTTC. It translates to CASSYPGQGETSGYYEQYF.

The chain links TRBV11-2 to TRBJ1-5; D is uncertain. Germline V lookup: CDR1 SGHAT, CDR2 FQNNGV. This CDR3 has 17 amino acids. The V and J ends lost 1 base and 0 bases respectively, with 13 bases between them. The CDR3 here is CASSLGAGPYSNQPQHF. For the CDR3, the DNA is TGTGCCAGCAGCTTAGGAGCAGGACCATATAGCAATCAGCCCCAGCATTTT.

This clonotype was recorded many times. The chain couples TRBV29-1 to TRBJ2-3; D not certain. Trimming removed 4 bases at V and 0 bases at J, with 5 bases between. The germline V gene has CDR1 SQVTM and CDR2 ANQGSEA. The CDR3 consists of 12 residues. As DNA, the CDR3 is TGCAGCGTTGTGACTAGCACAGATACGCAGTATTTT. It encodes CSVVTSTDTQYF.

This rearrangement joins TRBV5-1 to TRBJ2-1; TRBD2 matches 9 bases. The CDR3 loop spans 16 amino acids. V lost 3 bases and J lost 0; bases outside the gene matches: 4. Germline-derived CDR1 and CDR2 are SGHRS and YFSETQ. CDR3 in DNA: TGCGCCAGCAGCTCAGCGGGGGGCCGCTCCTACAATGAGCAGTTCTTC. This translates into CASSSAGGRSYNEQFF.

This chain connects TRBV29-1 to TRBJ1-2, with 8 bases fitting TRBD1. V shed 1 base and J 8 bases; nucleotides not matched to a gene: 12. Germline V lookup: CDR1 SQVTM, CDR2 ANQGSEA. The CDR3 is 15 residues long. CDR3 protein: CSVEGWTGSHMGYTF. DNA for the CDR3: TGCAGCGTTGAAGGTTGGACAGGGTCTCATATGGGCTACACCTTC.

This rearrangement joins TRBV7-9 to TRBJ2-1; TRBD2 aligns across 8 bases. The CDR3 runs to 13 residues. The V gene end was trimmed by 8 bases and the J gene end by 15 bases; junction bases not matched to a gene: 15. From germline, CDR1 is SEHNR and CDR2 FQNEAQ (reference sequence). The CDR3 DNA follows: TGTGCCAGCCAGCCATCCGGGACTAGTTATCGGTTCTTC. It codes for CASQPSGTSYRFF.

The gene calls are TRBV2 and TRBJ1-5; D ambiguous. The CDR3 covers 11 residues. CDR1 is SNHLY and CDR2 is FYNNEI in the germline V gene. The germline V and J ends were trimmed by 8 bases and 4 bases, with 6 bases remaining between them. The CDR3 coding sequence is TGTGCCAGCGGAGGGAATCAGCCCCAGCATTTT. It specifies CASGGNQPQHF.

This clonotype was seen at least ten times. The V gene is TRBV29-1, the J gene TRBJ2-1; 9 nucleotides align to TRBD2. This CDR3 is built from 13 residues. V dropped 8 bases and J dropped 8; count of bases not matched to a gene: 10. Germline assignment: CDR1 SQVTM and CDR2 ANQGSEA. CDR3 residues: CSTQRGALDEQFF. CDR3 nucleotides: TGCAGCACACAGCGGGGGGCATTAGATGAGCAGTTCTTC.

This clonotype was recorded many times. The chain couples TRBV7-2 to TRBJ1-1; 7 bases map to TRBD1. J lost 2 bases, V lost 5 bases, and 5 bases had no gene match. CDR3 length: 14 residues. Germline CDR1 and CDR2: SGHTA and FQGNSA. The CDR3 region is CASSIRTGNTEAFF. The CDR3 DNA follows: TGTGCCAGCAGCATTAGGACAGGTAACACTGAAGCTTTCTTT.

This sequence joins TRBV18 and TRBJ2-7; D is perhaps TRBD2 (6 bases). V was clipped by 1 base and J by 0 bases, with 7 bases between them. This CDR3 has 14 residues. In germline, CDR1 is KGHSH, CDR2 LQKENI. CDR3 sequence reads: CASSPQGLSYEQYF. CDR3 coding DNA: TGTGCCAGCTCACCACAGGGACTCTCCTACGAGCAGTACTTC.

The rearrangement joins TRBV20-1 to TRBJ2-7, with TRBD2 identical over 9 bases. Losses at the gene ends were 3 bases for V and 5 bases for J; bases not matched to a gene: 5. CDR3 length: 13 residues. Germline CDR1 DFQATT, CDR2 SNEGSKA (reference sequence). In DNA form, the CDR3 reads TGCAGTGCTAGCGGACTAGCGATTCACGAGCAGTACTTC. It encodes CSASGLAIHEQYF.

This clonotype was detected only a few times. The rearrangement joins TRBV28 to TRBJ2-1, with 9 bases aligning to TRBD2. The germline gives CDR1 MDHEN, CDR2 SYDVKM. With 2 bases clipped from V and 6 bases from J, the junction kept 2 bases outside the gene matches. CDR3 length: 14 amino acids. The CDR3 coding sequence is TGTGCCAGCAGTTTACTAGCGGGGTCCAATGAGCAGTTCTTC. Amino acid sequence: CASSLLAGSNEQFF.

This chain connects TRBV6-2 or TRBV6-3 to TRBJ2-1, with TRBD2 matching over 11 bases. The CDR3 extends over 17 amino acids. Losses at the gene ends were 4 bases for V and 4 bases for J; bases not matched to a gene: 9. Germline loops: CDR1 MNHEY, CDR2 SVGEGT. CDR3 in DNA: TGTGCCAGCAGTTCGGCCTCCGGGACTAGCGGATACAATGAGCAGTTCTTC. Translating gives CASSSASGTSGYNEQFF.

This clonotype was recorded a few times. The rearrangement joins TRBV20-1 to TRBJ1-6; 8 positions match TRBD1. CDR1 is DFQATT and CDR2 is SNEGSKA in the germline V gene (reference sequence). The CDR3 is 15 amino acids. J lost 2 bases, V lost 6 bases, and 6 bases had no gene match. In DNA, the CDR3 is TGCAGTGCCTTCGGACAGGGAACCTATAATTCACCCCTCCACTTT. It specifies CSAFGQGTYNSPLHF.

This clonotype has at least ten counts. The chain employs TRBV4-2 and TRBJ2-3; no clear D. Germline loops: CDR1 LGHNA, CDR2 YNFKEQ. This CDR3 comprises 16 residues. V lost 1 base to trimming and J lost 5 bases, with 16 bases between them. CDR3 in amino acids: CASSQGGTVGRDTQYF. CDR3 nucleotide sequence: TGTGCCAGCAGCCAAGGAGGCACAGTAGGACGAGATACGCAGTATTTT.

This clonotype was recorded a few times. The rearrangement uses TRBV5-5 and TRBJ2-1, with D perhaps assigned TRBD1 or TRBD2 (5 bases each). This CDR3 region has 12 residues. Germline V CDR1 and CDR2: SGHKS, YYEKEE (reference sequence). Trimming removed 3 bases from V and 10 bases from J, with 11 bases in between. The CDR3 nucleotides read TGTGCCAGCAGCTGGCAACGGGGCGAGCAGTTCTTC. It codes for CASSWQRGEQFF.

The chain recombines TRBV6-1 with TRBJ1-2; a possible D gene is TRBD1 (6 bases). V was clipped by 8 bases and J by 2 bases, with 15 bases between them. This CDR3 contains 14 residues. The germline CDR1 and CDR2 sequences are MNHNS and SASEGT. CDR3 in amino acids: CASVKGEANYGYTF. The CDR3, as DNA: TGTGCCAGCGTGAAGGGGGAAGCCAACTATGGCTACACCTTC.

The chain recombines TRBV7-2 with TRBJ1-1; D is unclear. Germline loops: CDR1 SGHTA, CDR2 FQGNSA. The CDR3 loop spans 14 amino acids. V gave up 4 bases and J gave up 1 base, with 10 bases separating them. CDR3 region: CASSSSAPNTEAFF. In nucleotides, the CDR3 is TGTGCCAGCAGCTCGTCGGCGCCGAACACTGAAGCTTTCTTT.